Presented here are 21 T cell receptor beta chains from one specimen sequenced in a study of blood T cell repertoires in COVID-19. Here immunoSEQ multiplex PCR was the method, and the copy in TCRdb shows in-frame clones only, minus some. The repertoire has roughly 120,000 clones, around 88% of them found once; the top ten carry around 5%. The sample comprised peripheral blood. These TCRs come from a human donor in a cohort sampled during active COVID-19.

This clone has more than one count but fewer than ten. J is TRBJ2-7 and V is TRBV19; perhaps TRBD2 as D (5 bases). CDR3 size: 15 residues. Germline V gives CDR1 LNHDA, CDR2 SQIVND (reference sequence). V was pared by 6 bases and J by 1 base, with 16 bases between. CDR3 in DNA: TGTGCCAGTAGCCCACCCAGCCGGGGTTCCTACGAGCAGTACTTC. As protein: CASSPPSRGSYEQYF.

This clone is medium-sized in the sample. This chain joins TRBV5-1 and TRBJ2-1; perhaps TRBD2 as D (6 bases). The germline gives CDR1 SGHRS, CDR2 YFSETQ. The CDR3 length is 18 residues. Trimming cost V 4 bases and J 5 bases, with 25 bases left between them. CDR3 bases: TGCGCCAGCAGCCCAACGAGTGGAGGACGGGGGAAAAACAATGAGCAGTTCTTC. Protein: CASSPTSGGRGKNNEQFF.

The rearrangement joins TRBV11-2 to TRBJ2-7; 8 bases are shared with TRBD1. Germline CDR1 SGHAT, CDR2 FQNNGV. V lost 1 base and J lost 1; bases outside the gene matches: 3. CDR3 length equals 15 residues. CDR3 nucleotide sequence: TGTGCCAGCAGCTTAGTTACAGGGGGGTCCTACGAGCAGTACTTC. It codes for CASSLVTGGSYEQYF.

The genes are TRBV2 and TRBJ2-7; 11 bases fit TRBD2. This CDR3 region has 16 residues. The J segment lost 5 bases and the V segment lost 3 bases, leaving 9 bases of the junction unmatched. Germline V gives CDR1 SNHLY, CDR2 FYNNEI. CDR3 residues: CASSDKASGRQHEQYF. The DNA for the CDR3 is TGTGCCAGCAGTGATAAGGCTAGCGGGAGGCAACACGAGCAGTACTTC. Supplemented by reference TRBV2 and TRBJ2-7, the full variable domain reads EPEVTQTPSHQVTQMGQEVILRCVPISNHLYFYWYRQILGQKVEFLVSFYNNEISEKSEIFDDQFSVERPDGSNFTLKIRSTKLEDSAMYFCASSDKASGRQHEQYFGPGTRLTVT.

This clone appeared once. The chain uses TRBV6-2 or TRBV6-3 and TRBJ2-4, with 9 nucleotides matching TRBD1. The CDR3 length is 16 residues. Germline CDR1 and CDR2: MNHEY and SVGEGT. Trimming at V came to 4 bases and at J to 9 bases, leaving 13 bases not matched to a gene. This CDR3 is CASSFNRDRVGSIQYF. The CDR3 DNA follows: TGTGCCAGCAGTTTTAACCGGGACAGGGTGGGATCCATTCAGTACTTC.

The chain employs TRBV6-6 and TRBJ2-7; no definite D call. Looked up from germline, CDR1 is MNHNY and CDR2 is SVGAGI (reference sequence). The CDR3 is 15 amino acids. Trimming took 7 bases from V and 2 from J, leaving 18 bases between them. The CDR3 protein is CASNRNSQTPYEQYF. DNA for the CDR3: TGTGCCAGCAATCGGAACAGTCAAACCCCCTACGAGCAGTACTTC.

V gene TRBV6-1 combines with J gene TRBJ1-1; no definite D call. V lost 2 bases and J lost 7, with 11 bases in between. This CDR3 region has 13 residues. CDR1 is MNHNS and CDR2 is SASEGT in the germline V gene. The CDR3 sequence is CASSEREDLEAFF. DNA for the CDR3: TGTGCCAGCAGTGAAAGGGAGGACCTTGAAGCTTTCTTT.

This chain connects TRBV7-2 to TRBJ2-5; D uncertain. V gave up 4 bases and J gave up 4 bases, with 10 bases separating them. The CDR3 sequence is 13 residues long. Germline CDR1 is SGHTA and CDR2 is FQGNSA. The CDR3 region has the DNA TGTGCCAGCAGCTCTCTGATCAGAGAGACCCAGTACTTC. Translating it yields CASSSLIRETQYF.

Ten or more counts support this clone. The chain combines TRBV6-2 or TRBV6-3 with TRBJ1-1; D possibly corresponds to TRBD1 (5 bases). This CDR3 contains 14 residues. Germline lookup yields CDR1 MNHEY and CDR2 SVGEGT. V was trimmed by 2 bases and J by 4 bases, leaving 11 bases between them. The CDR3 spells CASSYMAGTTEAFF. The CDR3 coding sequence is TGTGCCAGCAGTTACATGGCGGGGACCACTGAAGCTTTCTTT.

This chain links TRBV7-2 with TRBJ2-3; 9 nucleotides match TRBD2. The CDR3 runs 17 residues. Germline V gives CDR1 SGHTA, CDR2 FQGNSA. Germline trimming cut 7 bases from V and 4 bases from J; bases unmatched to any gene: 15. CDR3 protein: CASKSQEAGGEADTQYF. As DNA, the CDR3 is TGTGCCAGCAAATCCCAGGAAGCGGGAGGAGAGGCAGATACGCAGTATTTT. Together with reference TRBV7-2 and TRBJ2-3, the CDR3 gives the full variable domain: GAGVSQSPSNKVTEKGKDVELRCDPISGHTALYWYRQSLGQGLEFLIYFQGNSAPDKSGLPSDRFSAERTGGSVSTLTIQRTQQEDSAVYLCASKSQEAGGEADTQYFGPGTRLTVL.

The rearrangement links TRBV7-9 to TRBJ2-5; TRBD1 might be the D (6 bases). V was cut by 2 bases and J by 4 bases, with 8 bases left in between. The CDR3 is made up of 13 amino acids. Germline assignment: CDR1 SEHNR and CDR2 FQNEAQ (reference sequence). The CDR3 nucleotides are TGTGCCAGCAGCTTAACGACAGGAGAGACCCAGTACTTC. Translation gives CASSLTTGETQYF.

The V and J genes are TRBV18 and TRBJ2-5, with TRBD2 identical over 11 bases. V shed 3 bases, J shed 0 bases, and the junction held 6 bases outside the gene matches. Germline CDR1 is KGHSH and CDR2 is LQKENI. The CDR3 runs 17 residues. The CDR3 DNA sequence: TGTGCCAGCTCACCCGATACTAGCGGGGGATACCAAGAGACCCAGTACTTC. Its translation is CASSPDTSGGYQETQYF.

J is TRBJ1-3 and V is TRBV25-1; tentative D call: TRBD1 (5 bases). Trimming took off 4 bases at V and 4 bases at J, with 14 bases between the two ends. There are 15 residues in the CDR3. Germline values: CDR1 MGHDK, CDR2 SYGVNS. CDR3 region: CASSVFTTAGNTIYF. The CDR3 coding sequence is TGTGCCAGCAGTGTTTTTACGACAGCCGGAAACACCATATATTTT.

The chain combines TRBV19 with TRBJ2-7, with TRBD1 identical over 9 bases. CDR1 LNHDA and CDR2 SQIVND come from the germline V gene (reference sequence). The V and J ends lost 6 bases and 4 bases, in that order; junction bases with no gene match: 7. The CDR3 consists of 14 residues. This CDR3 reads CASSMGQGSYEQYF. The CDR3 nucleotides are TGTGCCAGTAGCATGGGACAGGGCAGTTACGAGCAGTACTTC.

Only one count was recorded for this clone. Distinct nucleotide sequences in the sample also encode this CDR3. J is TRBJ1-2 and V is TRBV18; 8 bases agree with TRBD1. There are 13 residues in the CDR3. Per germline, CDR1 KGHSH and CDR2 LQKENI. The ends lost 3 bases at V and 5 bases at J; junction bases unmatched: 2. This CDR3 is CASSPDRVYGYTF. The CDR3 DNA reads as TGTGCCAGCTCACCGGACAGGGTGTATGGCTACACCTTC.

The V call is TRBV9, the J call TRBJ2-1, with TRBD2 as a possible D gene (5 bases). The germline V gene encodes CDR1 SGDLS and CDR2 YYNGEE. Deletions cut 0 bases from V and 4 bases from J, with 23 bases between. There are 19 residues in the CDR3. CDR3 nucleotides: TGTGCCAGCAGCGTAGCGGTTACCCCGGGGTTTACCACTTACAATGAGCAGTTCTTC. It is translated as CASSVAVTPGFTTYNEQFF.

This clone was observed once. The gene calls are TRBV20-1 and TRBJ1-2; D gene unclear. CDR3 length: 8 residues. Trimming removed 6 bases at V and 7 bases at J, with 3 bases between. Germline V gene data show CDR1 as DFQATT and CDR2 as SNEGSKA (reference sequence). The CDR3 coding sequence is TGCAGTGCCCGTGGCTACACCTTC. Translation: CSARGYTF.

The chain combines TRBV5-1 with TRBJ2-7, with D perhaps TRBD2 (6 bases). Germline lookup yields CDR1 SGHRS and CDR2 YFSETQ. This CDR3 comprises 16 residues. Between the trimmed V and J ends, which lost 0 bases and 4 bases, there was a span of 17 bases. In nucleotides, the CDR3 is TGCGCCAGCAGCTTGGAATCCGGGACTGATTCGTACGAGCAGTACTTC. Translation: CASSLESGTDSYEQYF.

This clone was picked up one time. CDR3 in DNA: TGTGCCAGCAGCTCGGGACTAGCGGGAGCGGATGAGCAGTTCTTC. Translation gives CASSSGLAGADEQFF. The chain links TRBV7-2 to TRBJ2-1; 14 positions match TRBD2. The CDR3 contains 15 residues. Germline V gene lookup returns CDR1 SGHTA and CDR2 FQGNSA. V lost 4 bases, J lost 8 bases, and 4 bases stayed unmatched.

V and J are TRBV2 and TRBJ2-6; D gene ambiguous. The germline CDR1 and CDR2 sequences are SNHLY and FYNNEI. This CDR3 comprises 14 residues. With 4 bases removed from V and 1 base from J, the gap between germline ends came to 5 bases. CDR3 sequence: CASSAGSGANVLTF. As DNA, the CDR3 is TGTGCCAGCAGTGCAGGATCTGGGGCCAACGTCCTGACTTTC.

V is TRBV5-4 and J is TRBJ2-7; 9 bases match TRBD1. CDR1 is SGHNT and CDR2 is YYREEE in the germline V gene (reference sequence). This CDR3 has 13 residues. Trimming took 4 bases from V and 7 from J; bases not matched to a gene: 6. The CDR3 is CASSAGQGREQYF. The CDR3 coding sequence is TGTGCCAGCAGCGCAGGACAGGGGAGGGAGCAGTACTTC.